The 20 T cell receptor beta chains presented below share a single source sample, sequenced in a study of radiation and T cells in renal cell carcinoma. Indicated time point: blood 4 weeks post-SBRT, at nephrectomy. Treatment: 15 Gy SBRT to primary tumor, nephrectomy 4 weeks later. The protocol was immunoSEQ multiplex PCR, while the TCRdb copy is restricted to in-frame clones and leaves out a portion. This table has under 100,000 clones, just under 85% appearing once. Sequencing used blood, obtained from a patient whose treatment included radiotherapy and nephrectomy. The source of these receptors is a man aged 50 or older with renal cell carcinoma.

The V and J genes are TRBV5-1 and TRBJ2-7; 7 positions match TRBD1. The CDR3 has 15 amino acids. The germline gives CDR1 SGHRS, CDR2 YFSETQ. Trimming cost V 2 bases and J 3 bases; bases outside gene matches: 8. The CDR3 sequence is CASSFLGGGFYEQYF. The CDR3 DNA sequence: TGCGCCAGCAGCTTTCTAGGGGGCGGTTTCTACGAGCAGTACTTC.

The V gene is TRBV29-1, the J gene TRBJ2-1, with D perhaps TRBD1 (5 bases). This CDR3 contains 12 residues. V shed 6 bases and J shed 9 bases, with 15 bases lying between them. Germline CDR1 SQVTM, CDR2 ANQGSEA. The CDR3: CSVETTGVEQFF. CDR3 DNA sequence: TGCAGCGTCGAAACTACAGGTGTTGAGCAGTTCTTC.

The chain recombines TRBV5-1 with TRBJ2-1; 10 nucleotides agree with TRBD2. The CDR3 extends over 13 amino acids. Germline lookup yields CDR1 SGHRS and CDR2 YFSETQ. The ends lost 9 bases at V and 8 bases at J; junction bases unmatched: 8. DNA for the CDR3: TGCGCCACCAAGCGGGGGGGCGAACATGAGCAGTTCTTC. As protein: CATKRGGEHEQFF.

The rearrangement uses TRBV5-1 and TRBJ2-5; TRBD1 might be the D (7 bases). The V end was cut by 0 bases, the J end by 6 bases, with 18 bases between. The CDR3 is 16 residues long. The germline gives CDR1 SGHRS, CDR2 YFSETQ. The CDR3 region has the DNA TGCGCCAGCAGCTTGGGACTAGGGGGCGTGCAGCAGACCCAGTACTTC. Its translation is CASSLGLGGVQQTQYF.

There are a few counts of this clone. This chain joins TRBV14 and TRBJ1-2; no clear D gene. The CDR3 runs 14 residues. With 3 bases removed from V and 4 bases from J, the gap between germline ends came to 12 bases. In germline, CDR1 is SGHDN, CDR2 FVKESK. The CDR3 DNA follows: TGTGCCAGCAGCCATAACCTAAACCGCTATGGCTACACCTTC. Encoded protein: CASSHNLNRYGYTF.

The V gene is TRBV5-1, the J gene TRBJ1-1; D might be TRBD1 (5 bases). The CDR3 is 15 residues long. Per germline, CDR1 SGHRS and CDR2 YFSETQ. V lost 4 bases to trimming and J lost 4 bases, with 17 bases between them. CDR3 coding DNA: TGCGCCAGCAGCGATGGGGGACGGCGGGGCACTGAAGCTTTCTTT. Translated, it gives CASSDGGRRGTEAFF.

V gene TRBV30 combines with J gene TRBJ1-1, with 7 bases that match TRBD1. The V gene end was trimmed by 8 bases and the J gene end by 5 bases; junction bases not matched to a gene: 8. The CDR3 is 12 amino acids. CDR1 is GTSNPN, CDR2 SVGIG, per germline (reference sequence). CDR3 loop: CAIGGAGTEAFF. The CDR3 nucleotides are TGTGCCATAGGGGGCGCCGGGACTGAAGCTTTCTTT.

CDR3 DNA sequence: TGTGCCAGCAGCGTAGCTGCTAGTGGGGCCTACGAGCAGTACTTC. It codes for CASSVAASGAYEQYF. The chain combines TRBV9 with TRBJ2-7; D unclear. The CDR3 runs to 15 residues. The ends were cut back, 0 bases at V and 2 bases at J, with 12 bases in the middle. Germline V lookup: CDR1 SGDLS, CDR2 YYNGEE.

The rearrangement links TRBV19 to TRBJ2-3; 9 nucleotides agree with TRBD2. V gave up 5 bases and J gave up 5 bases; unmatched junction bases: 11. In germline, CDR1 is LNHDA, CDR2 SQIVND (reference sequence). This CDR3 region has 16 residues. This chain's CDR3 is CASSALAGGPGDTQYF. CDR3 bases: TGTGCCAGTAGTGCCCTCGCGGGGGGGCCGGGAGATACGCAGTATTTT.

This sequence joins TRBV27 and TRBJ1-2; TRBD1 matches at 8 bases. V lost 5 bases to trimming and J lost 10 bases; unmatched junction nucleotides: 12. Germline V gene lookup returns CDR1 MNHEY and CDR2 SMNVEV (reference sequence). The CDR3 contains 14 residues. CDR3 nucleotides: TGTGCCAGCAGTGGGGGACAGGTCCCCTACCTCTACACCTTC. This codes for CASSGGQVPYLYTF.

The genes are TRBV10-3 and TRBJ1-2; 9 bases are a match to TRBD1. V shed 4 bases, J shed 7 bases, and the junction held 7 bases outside the gene matches. There are 14 residues in the CDR3. Germline V gene sequence: CDR1 ENHRY, CDR2 SYGVKD. The CDR3 region has the DNA TGTGCCATCAGTGCCTCACAGGGGGCATCTGGCTACACCTTC. This sequence encodes CAISASQGASGYTF.

The DNA for the CDR3 is TGCGCCAGCAGCTCCGGTCCGGGACTAGCGTATGACGGTTTGACCGGGGAGCTGTTTTTT. It specifies CASSSGPGLAYDGLTGELFF. The chain is built from TRBV4-1 and TRBJ2-2; 10 nucleotides line up with TRBD2. The germline gives CDR1 MGHRA, CDR2 YSYEKL. The CDR3 contains 20 residues. Losses at the gene ends were 5 bases for V and 5 bases for J; bases not matched to a gene: 20.

The chain combines TRBV5-1 with TRBJ2-3; 8 nucleotides align to TRBD1. The CDR3 extends over 15 amino acids. The V segment lost 4 bases and the J segment 4 bases; nucleotides outside the gene matches: 8. Germline values: CDR1 SGHRS, CDR2 YFSETQ. The CDR3 sequence is CASSNGQGDSDTQYF. The CDR3 nucleotides read TGCGCCAGCAGCAACGGACAGGGCGACTCAGATACGCAGTATTTT.

V usage is TRBV9 and J usage is TRBJ2-7, with D maybe TRBD1 (7 bases). The CDR3 extends over 14 amino acids. Germline CDR1 and CDR2: SGDLS and YYNGEE. With 0 bases removed from V and 6 bases from J, the gap between germline ends came to 13 bases. The CDR3 region is CASSVVPGGGEQYF. The CDR3 DNA follows: TGTGCCAGCAGCGTAGTCCCAGGGGGAGGCGAGCAGTACTTC.

The chain combines TRBV4-2 with TRBJ1-1; D call uncertain. Germline lookup yields CDR1 LGHNA and CDR2 YNFKEQ. The CDR3 consists of 16 residues. Trimming shortened V by 0 bases and J by 2 bases, and 13 bases separated the two germline ends. The chain's CDR3 is CASSQDEWVQNTEAFF. CDR3 DNA sequence: TGTGCCAGCAGCCAAGATGAATGGGTTCAAAACACTGAAGCTTTCTTT.

The chain couples TRBV9 to TRBJ2-5, with D perhaps matching TRBD1 or TRBD2 (5 bases each). V dropped 0 bases and J dropped 2 bases, with 14 bases sitting between them. This CDR3 is 16 amino acids long. The germline V gene has CDR1 SGDLS and CDR2 YYNGEE. CDR3 sequence reads: CASSVGWGRGQETQYF. The CDR3 DNA is TGTGCCAGCAGCGTAGGTTGGGGGAGAGGGCAAGAGACCCAGTACTTC.

The CDR3 coding sequence is TGCGCCAGCAGCTCGCAGGGGCAAGGCTACACCTTC. This codes for CASSSQGQGYTF. The chain links TRBV5-1 to TRBJ1-2; possible D gene TRBD1, 6 bases. Germline loops: CDR1 SGHRS, CDR2 YFSETQ. The CDR3 has 12 residues. The germline V and J ends were trimmed by 3 bases and 8 bases, with 11 bases remaining between them.

The chain uses TRBV7-2 and TRBJ1-4; D is unclear. The CDR3 runs 18 residues. The V end lost 1 base, the J end lost 0 bases, and 15 bases lay between the germline ends. Germline CDR1 SGHTA, CDR2 FQGNSA. For the CDR3, the DNA is TGTGCCAGCAGCTTAGTAACACCCTTCTATGCAACTAATGAAAAACTGTTTTTT. Protein: CASSLVTPFYATNEKLFF.

In the case of this clone: The same CDR3 arises from other DNA sequences in this sample as well. The chain employs TRBV30 and TRBJ2-1; no clear D gene. There are 13 residues in the CDR3. Germline V gene sequence: CDR1 GTSNPN, CDR2 SVGIG (reference sequence). Trimming removed 2 bases from V and 9 bases from J, with 14 bases in between. The CDR3 bases are TGTGCCTGGAGTATTTCTGCCCTCACTGAGCAGTTCTTC. Amino acids: CAWSISALTEQFF.

The rearrangement uses TRBV30 and TRBJ1-2; possibly TRBD1 for D (6 bases). From germline, CDR1 is GTSNPN and CDR2 SVGIG (reference sequence). The length of the CDR3 is 13 residues. Trimming took 5 bases from V and 4 from J, leaving 14 bases between them. CDR3 region: CAWVLQGTYGYTF. The CDR3 DNA is TGTGCCTGGGTTCTTCAGGGGACCTATGGCTACACCTTC. Full variable domain (rest looked up from reference TRBV30 and TRBJ1-2): SQTIHQWPATLVQPVGSPLSLECTVEGTSNPNLYWYRQAAGRGLQLLFYSVGIGQISSEVPQNLSASRPQDRQFILSSKKLLLSDSGFYLCAWVLQGTYGYTFGSGTRLTVV.